What follows are 14 T cell receptor beta chains derived from one specimen sequenced in a study of shared clonotypes between healthy human individuals. Positively selected for CCR7, the CD45RO-negative cells used as naive CD8 cells excluded terminally differentiated effector memory CD45RA+ cells. Sequencing was performed with immunoSEQ multiplex PCR; in TCRdb, only in-frame clones are kept and a portion is missing. The table lists about 820,000 clones, around 93% of them singletons. The sample was naive CD8+ T cells sorted from blood. The receptors were sampled from a man under 40 in good health.

This rearrangement joins TRBV7-2 to TRBJ2-7, with 11 bases aligning to TRBD2. J was trimmed by 6 bases and V by 1 base; bases with no gene match: 17. CDR1 SGHTA and CDR2 FQGNSA come from the germline V gene. The CDR3 is 19 amino acids. Written as DNA, the CDR3 is TGTGCCAGCAGCTTAGATTCGTCGACTAGCGGGACAAATTGGCTCGAGCAGTACTTC. It is translated as CASSLDSSTSGTNWLEQYF.

This sequence joins TRBV28 and TRBJ1-1; 7 bases agree with TRBD1. The CDR3 consists of 14 residues. Germline lookup yields CDR1 MDHEN and CDR2 SYDVKM. Losses at the gene ends were 6 bases for V and 3 bases for J; bases not matched to a gene: 7. In DNA form, the CDR3 reads TGTGCCAGCAGCAGCGACAGGGCGGACACTGAAGCTTTCTTT. Protein sequence: CASSSDRADTEAFF.

This sequence joins TRBV11-2 and TRBJ2-7; D not resolved. V was clipped by 2 bases and J by 5 bases, with 4 bases between them. Germline values: CDR1 SGHAT, CDR2 FQNNGV. The CDR3 is 11 residues long. The chain's CDR3 is CASSLRNEQYF. The CDR3 DNA reads as TGTGCCAGCAGCTTACGTAACGAGCAGTACTTC.

The chain employs TRBV5-1 and TRBJ2-5; D unclear. The germline V gene has CDR1 SGHRS and CDR2 YFSETQ. Trimming removed 0 bases from V and 2 bases from J, with 8 bases in between. This CDR3 is built from 14 residues. CDR3 sequence (DNA): TGCGCCAGCAGCTTGGGGGCATTTCAAGAGACCCAGTACTTC. Protein product: CASSLGAFQETQYF.

The genes are TRBV7-8 and TRBJ2-3, with a tentative D call TRBD2 (6 bases). V was pared by 3 bases and J by 3 bases, with 13 bases between. CDR3 length: 15 residues. Germline values: CDR1 SGHVS, CDR2 FQNEAQ. CDR3 nucleotide sequence: TGTGCCAGCAGCTTTGGCGGGATTAATACAGATACGCAGTATTTT. Translating gives CASSFGGINTDTQYF.

This clone was picked up one time. The V gene is TRBV11-3, the J gene TRBJ2-1; 7 bases map to TRBD1. CDR1 is SGHNT, CDR2 YENEEA, per germline. There are 15 residues in the CDR3. With 5 bases clipped from V and 0 bases from J, the junction kept 4 bases outside the gene matches. The DNA of the CDR3 is TGTGCCAGCAGCCCGGACAGGAGCTCCTACAATGAGCAGTTCTTC. This translates into CASSPDRSSYNEQFF.

The chain couples TRBV7-8 to TRBJ2-1, with 9 bases identical to TRBD2. Looked up from germline, CDR1 is SGHVS and CDR2 is FQNEAQ. Losses at the gene ends were 6 bases for V and 2 bases for J; bases not matched to a gene: 2. The CDR3 sequence is 14 residues long. The CDR3 reads CASRLAGTYNEQFF. CDR3 nucleotides: TGTGCCAGCAGGCTAGCGGGAACCTACAATGAGCAGTTCTTC.

This clone was recorded once. The chain employs TRBV5-1 and TRBJ2-1; 7 bases match TRBD1. Germline V CDR1 and CDR2: SGHRS, YFSETQ. V trimming: 4 bases; J trimming: 5 bases; junction bases outside the gene matches: 9. There are 15 residues in the CDR3. This CDR3 is CASSPPTGMDNEQFF. Here the CDR3 DNA reads TGCGCCAGCAGCCCACCGACAGGGATGGACAATGAGCAGTTCTTC.

In DNA form, the CDR3 reads TGTGCCAGCAGTTACACGGAGACAGGGATGGGCTACACCTTC. Amino acid sequence: CASSYTETGMGYTF. The rearrangement uses TRBV6-5 and TRBJ1-2; 7 positions match TRBD1. This CDR3 is built from 14 residues. The trim removed 2 bases at V and 8 bases at J, leaving 8 bases unmatched. Germline CDR1 reads MNHEY; CDR2 reads SVGAGI.

This chain links TRBV11-2 with TRBJ1-2; D is perhaps TRBD1 (5 bases). In germline, CDR1 is SGHAT, CDR2 FQNNGV. Trimming stripped 5 bases from V and 3 bases from J, with 22 bases between. This CDR3 comprises 17 residues. The CDR3: CASSPPRGAFRDYGYTF. CDR3 DNA sequence: TGTGCCAGCAGCCCCCCTCGGGGCGCTTTTAGGGACTATGGCTACACCTTC.

This clone has more than one count but fewer than ten. This chain links TRBV28 with TRBJ2-2; no reliable D call. Germline V gene data show CDR1 as MDHEN and CDR2 as SYDVKM. The CDR3 runs 12 residues. Deletions cut 5 bases from V and 7 bases from J, with 8 bases between. The CDR3 nucleotides read TGTGCCAGCAGTCTTAACGACGGGGAGCTGTTTTTT. It translates to CASSLNDGELFF.

On this clone itself: Other DNA sequences in the same sample also yield this CDR3. The chain joins TRBV7-9 to TRBJ1-1, with 8 bases aligning to TRBD1. V was clipped by 4 bases and J by 4 bases; unmatched bases: 2. The germline gives CDR1 SEHNR, CDR2 FQNEAQ (reference sequence). This CDR3 contains 13 residues. This CDR3 reads CASSSDRGTEAFF. CDR3 DNA: TGTGCCAGCAGCTCCGACAGGGGCACTGAAGCTTTCTTT.

The chain combines TRBV11-2 with TRBJ2-7; D not resolved. The CDR3 loop spans 14 amino acids. Germline assignment: CDR1 SGHAT and CDR2 FQNNGV. The ends were cut back, 3 bases at V and 0 bases at J, with 9 bases in the middle. The chain's CDR3 is CASSLAAVSYEQYF. The CDR3 region has the DNA TGTGCCAGCAGCTTGGCGGCGGTCTCCTACGAGCAGTACTTC.

CDR3 coding DNA: TGTGCCAGTAGTATCATCAGGAACGCCACCTACGAGCAGTACTTC. Encoded protein: CASSIIRNATYEQYF. This sequence joins TRBV19 and TRBJ2-7; D uncertain. The germline V and J ends were trimmed by 3 bases and 2 bases, with 14 bases remaining between them. The CDR3 consists of 15 residues. Germline-derived CDR1 and CDR2 are LNHDA and SQIVND (reference sequence).